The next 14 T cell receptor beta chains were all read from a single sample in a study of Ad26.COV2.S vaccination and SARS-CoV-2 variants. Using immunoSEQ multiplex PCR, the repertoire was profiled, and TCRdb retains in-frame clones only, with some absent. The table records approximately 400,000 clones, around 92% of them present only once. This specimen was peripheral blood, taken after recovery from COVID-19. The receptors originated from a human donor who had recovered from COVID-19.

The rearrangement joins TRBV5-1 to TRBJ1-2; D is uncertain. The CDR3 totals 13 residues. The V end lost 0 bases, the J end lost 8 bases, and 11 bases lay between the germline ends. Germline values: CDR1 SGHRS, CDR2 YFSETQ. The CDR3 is CASSLELRRGYTF. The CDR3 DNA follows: TGCGCCAGCAGCTTGGAGCTAAGACGGGGCTACACCTTC.

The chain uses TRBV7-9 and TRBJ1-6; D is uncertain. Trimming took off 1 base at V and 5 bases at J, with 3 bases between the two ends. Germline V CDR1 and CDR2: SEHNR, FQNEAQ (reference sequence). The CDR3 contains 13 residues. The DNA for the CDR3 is TGTGCCAGCAGCTTAGGGAATAATTCACCCCTCCACTTT. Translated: CASSLGNNSPLHF.

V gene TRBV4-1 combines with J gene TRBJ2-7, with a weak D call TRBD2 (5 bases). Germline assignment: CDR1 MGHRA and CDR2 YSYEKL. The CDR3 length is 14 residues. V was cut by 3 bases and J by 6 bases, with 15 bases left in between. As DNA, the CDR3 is TGCGCCAGCAGCCACGCCGGGATCCCTCTCGAGCAGTACTTC. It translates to CASSHAGIPLEQYF.

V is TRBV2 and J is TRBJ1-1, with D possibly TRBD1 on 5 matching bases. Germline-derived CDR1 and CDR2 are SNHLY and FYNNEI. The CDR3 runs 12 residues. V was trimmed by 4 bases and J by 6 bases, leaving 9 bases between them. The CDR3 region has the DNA TGTGCCAGCAGTGTTGGGACCCCTGAAGCTTTCTTT. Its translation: CASSVGTPEAFF.

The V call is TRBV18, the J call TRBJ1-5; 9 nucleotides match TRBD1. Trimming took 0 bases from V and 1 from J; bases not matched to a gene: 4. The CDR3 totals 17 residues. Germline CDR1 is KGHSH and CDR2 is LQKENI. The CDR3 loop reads CASSPPGDRASNQPQHF. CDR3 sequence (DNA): TGTGCCAGCTCACCACCGGGGGACAGGGCCAGCAATCAGCCCCAGCATTTT. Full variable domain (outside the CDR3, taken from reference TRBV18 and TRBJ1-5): NAGVMQNPRHLVRRRGQEARLRCSPMKGHSHVYWYRQLPEEGLKFMVYLQKENIIDESGMPKERFSAEFPKEGPSILRIQQVVRGDSAAYFCASSPPGDRASNQPQHFGDGTRLSIL.

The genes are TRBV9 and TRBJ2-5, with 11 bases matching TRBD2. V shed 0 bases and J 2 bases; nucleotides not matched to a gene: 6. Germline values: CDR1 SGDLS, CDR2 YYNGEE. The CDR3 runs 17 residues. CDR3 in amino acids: CASSVGLAGPKQETQYF. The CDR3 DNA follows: TGTGCCAGCAGCGTAGGACTAGCGGGGCCCAAACAAGAGACCCAGTACTTC.

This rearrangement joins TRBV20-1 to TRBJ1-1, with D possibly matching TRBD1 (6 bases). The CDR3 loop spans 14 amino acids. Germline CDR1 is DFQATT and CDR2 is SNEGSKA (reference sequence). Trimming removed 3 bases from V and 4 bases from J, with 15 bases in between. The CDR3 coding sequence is TGCAGTGCTAGTTCGGGGGCGCAGGGCACTGAAGCTTTCTTT. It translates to CSASSGAQGTEAFF.

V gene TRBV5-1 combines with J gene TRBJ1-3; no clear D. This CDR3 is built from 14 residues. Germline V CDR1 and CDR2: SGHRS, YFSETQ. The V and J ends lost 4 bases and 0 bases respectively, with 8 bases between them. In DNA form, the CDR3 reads TGCGCCAGCAGCCCCGGATTCTCTGGAAACACCATATATTTT. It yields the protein CASSPGFSGNTIYF.

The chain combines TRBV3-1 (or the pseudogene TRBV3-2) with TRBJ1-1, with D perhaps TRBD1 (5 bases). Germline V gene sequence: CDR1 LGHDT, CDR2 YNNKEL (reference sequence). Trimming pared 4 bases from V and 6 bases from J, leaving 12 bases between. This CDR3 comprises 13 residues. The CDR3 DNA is TGTGCCAGCAGCCTGGGGGTTAAGGCTGAAGCTTTCTTT. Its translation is CASSLGVKAEAFF.

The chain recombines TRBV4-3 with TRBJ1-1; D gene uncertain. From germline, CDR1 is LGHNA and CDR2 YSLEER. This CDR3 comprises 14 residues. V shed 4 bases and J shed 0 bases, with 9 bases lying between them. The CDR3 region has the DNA TGCGCCAGCAGCCTGTCGGCTTTGAACACTGAAGCTTTCTTT. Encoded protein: CASSLSALNTEAFF.

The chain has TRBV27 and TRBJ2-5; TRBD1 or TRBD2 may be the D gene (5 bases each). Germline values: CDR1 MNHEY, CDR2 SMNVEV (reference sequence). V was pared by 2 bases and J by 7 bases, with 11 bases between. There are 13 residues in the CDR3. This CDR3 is CASSLKGAGTQYF. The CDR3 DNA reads TGTGCCAGCAGTTTAAAAGGGGCGGGGACCCAGTACTTC.

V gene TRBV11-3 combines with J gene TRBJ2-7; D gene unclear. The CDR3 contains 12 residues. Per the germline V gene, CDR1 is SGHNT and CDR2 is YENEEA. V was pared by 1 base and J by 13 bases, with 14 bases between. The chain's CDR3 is CASSLGLGQVYF. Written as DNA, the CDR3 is TGTGCCAGCAGCTTAGGTTTGGGCCAGGTTTACTTC.

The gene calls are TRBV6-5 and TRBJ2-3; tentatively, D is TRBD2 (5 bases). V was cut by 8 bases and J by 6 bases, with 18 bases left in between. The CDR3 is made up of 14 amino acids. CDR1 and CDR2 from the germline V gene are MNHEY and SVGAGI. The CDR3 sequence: CASRRVDLADTQYF. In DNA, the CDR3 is TGTGCCAGCCGAAGGGTGGACTTGGCGGATACGCAGTATTTT.

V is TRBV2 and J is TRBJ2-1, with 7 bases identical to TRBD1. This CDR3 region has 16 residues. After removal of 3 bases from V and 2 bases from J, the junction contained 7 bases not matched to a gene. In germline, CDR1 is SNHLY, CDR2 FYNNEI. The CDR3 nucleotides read TGTGCCAGCAGTGATTACGACAGGGCTACCTACAATGAGCAGTTCTTC. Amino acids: CASSDYDRATYNEQFF. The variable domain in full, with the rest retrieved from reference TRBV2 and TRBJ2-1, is EPEVTQTPSHQVTQMGQEVILRCVPISNHLYFYWYRQILGQKVEFLVSFYNNEISEKSEIFDDQFSVERPDGSNFTLKIRSTKLEDSAMYFCASSDYDRATYNEQFFGPGTRLTVL.